The clone carrying this TCR beta chain was detected a few times. Its antigen is as yet unknown. Trimming left V 4 bases short and J 4 bases short, with 10 bases between. Germline-derived CDR1 and CDR2 are SGHTA and FQGTGA. CDR3 length: 13 residues. The data are from a study of cytotoxic CD8 clonotypes in ibrutinib-treated CLL. For the study at large: Investigators reported roughly 24 partial and 2 complete responses; after median about six years, 14 patients remained remitted and about 12 progressed. An average of about 250,000 productive templates and 94,082 productive rearrangements was obtained per sample. Study findings and constraints: Having risen at ibrutinib response, clonality had fallen back toward baseline by progression.

Method: immunoSEQ multiplex PCR; TCRdb's copy keeps in-frame clones and lacks some. The sample lists fewer than 90,000 clones; 68% were seen once. For TCR beta libraries, around 2 micrograms of genomic DNA were obtained from cryopreserved PBMCs. The chain recombines TRBV7-3 with TRBJ1-1; maybe TRBD1 (5 bases). The TCR was taken from a human donor with chronic lymphocytic leukemia. Specimen: PBMCs, collected after 12 months of ibrutinib treatment. The CDR3 here is CASSYRQSTEAFF. For the CDR3, the DNA is TGTGCCAGCAGCTACCGACAGAGCACTGAAGCTTTCTTT.